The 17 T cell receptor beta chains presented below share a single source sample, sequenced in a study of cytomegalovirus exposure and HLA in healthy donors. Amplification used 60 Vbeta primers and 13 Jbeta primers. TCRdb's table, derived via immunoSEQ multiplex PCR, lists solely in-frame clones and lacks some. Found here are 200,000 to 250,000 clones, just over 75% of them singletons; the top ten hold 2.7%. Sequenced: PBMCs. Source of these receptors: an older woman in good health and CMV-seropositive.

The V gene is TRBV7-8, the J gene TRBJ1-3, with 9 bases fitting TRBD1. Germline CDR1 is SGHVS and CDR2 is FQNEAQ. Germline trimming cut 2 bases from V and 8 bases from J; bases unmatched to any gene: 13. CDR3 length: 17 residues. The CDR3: CASSLFNRGRGVDTIYF. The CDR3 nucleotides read TGTGCCAGCAGCTTATTTAACAGGGGGCGCGGAGTGGACACCATATATTTT. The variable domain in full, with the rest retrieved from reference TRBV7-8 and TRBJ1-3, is GAGVSQSPRYKVAKRGQDVALRCDPISGHVSLFWYQQALGQGPEFLTYFQNEAQLDKSGLPSDRFFAERPEGSVSTLKIQRTQQEDSAVYLCASSLFNRGRGVDTIYFGEGSWLTVV.

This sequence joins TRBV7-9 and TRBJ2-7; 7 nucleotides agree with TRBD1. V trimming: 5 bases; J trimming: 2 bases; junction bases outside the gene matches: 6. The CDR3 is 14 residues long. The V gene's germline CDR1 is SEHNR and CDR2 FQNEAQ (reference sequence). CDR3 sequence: CASSVQGPTYEQYF. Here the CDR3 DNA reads TGTGCCAGCAGCGTACAGGGGCCAACCTACGAGCAGTACTTC.

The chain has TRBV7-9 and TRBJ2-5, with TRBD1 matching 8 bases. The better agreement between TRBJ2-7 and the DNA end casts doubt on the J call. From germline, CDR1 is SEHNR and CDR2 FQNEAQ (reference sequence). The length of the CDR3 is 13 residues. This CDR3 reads CASSNQGADEQYF. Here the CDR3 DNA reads TGTGCCAGCAGCAACCAGGGGGCGGACGAGCAGTACTTC.

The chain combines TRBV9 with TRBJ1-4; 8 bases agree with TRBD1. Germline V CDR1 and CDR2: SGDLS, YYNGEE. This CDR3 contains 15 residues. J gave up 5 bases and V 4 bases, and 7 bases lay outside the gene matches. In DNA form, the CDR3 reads TGTGCCAGCAGCCCCAGGACAGGGCGGAATGAAAAACTGTTTTTT. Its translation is CASSPRTGRNEKLFF. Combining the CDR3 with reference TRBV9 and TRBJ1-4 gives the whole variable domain DSGVTQTPKHLITATGQRVTLRCSPRSGDLSVYWYQQSLDQGLQFLIQYYNGEERAKGNILERFSAQQFPDLHSELNLSSLELGDSALYFCASSPRTGRNEKLFFGSGTQLSVL.

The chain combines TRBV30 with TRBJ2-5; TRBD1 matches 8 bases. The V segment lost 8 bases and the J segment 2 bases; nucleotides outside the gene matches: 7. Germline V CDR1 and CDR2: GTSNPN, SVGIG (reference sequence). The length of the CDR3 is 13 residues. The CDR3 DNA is TGTGCCGGGGGACAGGTGGATCAAGAGACCCAGTACTTC. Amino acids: CAGGQVDQETQYF.

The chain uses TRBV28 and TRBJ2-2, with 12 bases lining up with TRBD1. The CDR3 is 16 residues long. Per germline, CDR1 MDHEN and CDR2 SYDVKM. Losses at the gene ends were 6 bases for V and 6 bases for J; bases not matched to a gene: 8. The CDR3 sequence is CASRAPGQGASGELFF. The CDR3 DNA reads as TGTGCCAGCAGAGCTCCGGGACAGGGGGCCTCCGGGGAGCTGTTTTTT. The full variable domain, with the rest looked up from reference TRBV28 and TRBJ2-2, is DVKVTQSSRYLVKRTGEKVFLECVQDMDHENMFWYRQDPGLGLRLIYFSYDVKMKEKGDIPEGYSVSREKKERFSLILESASTNQTSMYLCASRAPGQGASGELFFGEGSRLTVL.

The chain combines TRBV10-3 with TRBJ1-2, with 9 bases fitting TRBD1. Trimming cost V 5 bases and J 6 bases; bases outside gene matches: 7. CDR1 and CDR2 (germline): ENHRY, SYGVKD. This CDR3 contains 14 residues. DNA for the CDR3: TGTGCCATCAGTCCGGGACAGGGAATGAATGGCTACACCTTC. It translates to CAISPGQGMNGYTF.

The DNA for the CDR3 is TGTGCCAGCAGTGAATTTATCGGGACAGGTCCAAACACCGGGGAGCTGTTTTTT. Translated, it gives CASSEFIGTGPNTGELFF. The chain is built from TRBV25-1 and TRBJ2-2; TRBD1 aligns across 8 bases. Germline lookup yields CDR1 MGHDK and CDR2 SYGVNS. This CDR3 has 18 amino acids. The J segment lost 2 bases and the V segment lost 1 base, leaving 9 bases of the junction unmatched.

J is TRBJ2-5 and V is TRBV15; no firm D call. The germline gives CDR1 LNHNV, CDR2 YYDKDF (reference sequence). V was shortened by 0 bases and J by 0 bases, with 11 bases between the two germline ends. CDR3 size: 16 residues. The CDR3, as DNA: TGTGCCACCAGCAGAGATCTCGGCAGGAACCAAGAGACCCAGTACTTC. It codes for CATSRDLGRNQETQYF.

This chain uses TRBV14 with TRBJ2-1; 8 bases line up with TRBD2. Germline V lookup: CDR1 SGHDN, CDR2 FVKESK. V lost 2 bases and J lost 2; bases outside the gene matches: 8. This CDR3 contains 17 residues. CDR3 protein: CASSQNLRGGPYNEQFF. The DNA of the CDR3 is TGTGCCAGCAGCCAAAATCTTCGGGGGGGCCCCTACAATGAGCAGTTCTTC.

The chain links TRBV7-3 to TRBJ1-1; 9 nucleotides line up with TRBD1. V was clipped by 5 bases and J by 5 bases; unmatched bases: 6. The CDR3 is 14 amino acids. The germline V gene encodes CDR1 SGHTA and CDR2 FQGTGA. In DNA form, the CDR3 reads TGTGCCAGCAGCGGGGGACAGGGACGGACTGAAGCTTTCTTT. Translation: CASSGGQGRTEAFF. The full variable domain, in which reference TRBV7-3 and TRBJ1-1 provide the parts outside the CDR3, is GAGVSQTPSNKVTEKGKYVELRCDPISGHTALYWYRQSLGQGPEFLIYFQGTGAADDSGLPNDRFFAVRPEGSVSTLKIQRTERGDSAVYLCASSGGQGRTEAFFGQGTRLTVV.

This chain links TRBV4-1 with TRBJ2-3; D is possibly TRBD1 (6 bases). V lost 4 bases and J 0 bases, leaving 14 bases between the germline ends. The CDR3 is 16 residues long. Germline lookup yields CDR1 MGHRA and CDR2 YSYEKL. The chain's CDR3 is CASSPAGTLSTDTQYF. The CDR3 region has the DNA TGCGCCAGCAGCCCTGCCGGGACACTGAGCACAGATACGCAGTATTTT.

CDR3: CAGAGLNGNTIYF. The CDR3 DNA sequence: TGTGCTGGCGCGGGGTTAAACGGGAACACCATATATTTT. V gene TRBV2 combines with J gene TRBJ1-3; D unresolved. The CDR3 is 13 amino acids. Germline V CDR1 and CDR2: SNHLY, FYNNEI.

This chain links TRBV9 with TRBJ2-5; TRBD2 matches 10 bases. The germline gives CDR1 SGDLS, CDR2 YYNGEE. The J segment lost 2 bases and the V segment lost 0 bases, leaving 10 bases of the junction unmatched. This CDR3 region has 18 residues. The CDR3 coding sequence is TGTGCCAGCAGCGTAGGTACTAGCGGGGCCTTTTTTCAAGAGACCCAGTACTTC. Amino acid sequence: CASSVGTSGAFFQETQYF.

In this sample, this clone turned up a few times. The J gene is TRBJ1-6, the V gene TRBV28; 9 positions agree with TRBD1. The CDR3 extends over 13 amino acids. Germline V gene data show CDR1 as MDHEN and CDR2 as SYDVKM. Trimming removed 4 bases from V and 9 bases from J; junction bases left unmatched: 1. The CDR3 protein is CASSSGQGSPLHF. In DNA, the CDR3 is TGTGCCAGCAGTTCGGGACAGGGTTCACCCCTCCACTTT.

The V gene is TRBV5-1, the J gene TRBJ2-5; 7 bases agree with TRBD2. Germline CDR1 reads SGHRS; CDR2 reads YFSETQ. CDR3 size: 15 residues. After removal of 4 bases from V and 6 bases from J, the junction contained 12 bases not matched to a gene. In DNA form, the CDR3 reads TGCGCCAGCAGCCCCGGACCCGGGGAGGGCAAGACCCAGTACTTC. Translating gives CASSPGPGEGKTQYF.

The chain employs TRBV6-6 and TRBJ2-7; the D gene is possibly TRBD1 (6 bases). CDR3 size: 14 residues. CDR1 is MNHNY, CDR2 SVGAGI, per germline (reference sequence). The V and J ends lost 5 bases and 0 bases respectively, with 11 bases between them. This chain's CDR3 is CASSGTWNSYEQYF. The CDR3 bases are TGTGCCAGCAGTGGGACATGGAACTCCTACGAGCAGTACTTC.